Shown below are 29 T cell receptor beta chains from a single sample sequenced in a study of T cell changes during pregnancy in multiple sclerosis. TCRdb's copy holds only in-frame clones and misses some; the assay was immunoSEQ multiplex PCR. The table has more than 60,000 clones, around 90% seen once. The specimen was peripheral blood, collected before pregnancy. The receptors here all came from a female donor with multiple sclerosis, enrolled in a pregnancy study.

The chain joins TRBV6-5 to TRBJ2-4; D is perhaps TRBD1 (6 bases). Germline V lookup: CDR1 MNHEY, CDR2 SVGAGI. The germline V and J ends were trimmed by 6 bases and 4 bases, with 16 bases remaining between them. This CDR3 spans 15 amino acids. The CDR3 region is CASSLNRAGKNIQYF. As DNA, the CDR3 is TGTGCCAGCAGCCTCAACAGGGCAGGGAAAAACATTCAGTACTTC.

The chain joins TRBV12-5 to TRBJ1-5; TRBD1 matches at 10 bases. Germline assignment: CDR1 LGHNT and CDR2 FRNRAP. V shed 0 bases, J shed 9 bases, and the junction held 11 bases outside the gene matches. This CDR3 contains 17 residues. CDR3 nucleotide sequence: TGTGCTAGTGGTTTGGTACCCCCTCGGACAGGGGGAAGGCCCCAGCATTTT. Translation gives CASGLVPPRTGGRPQHF.

V is TRBV29-1 and J is TRBJ2-5; D is ambiguous. Trimming shortened V by 5 bases and J by 5 bases, and 12 bases separated the two germline ends. The CDR3 length is 12 residues. Germline CDR1 and CDR2: SQVTM and ANQGSEA. The CDR3 DNA reads as TGCAGCGTTAAGCCGCTTGGTGAGACCCAGTACTTC. Encoded protein: CSVKPLGETQYF.

The genes are TRBV12-5 and TRBJ1-3; 9 bases match TRBD1. CDR1 and CDR2 (germline): LGHNT, FRNRAP. After removal of 5 bases from V and 3 bases from J, the junction contained 11 bases not matched to a gene. The CDR3 has 17 amino acids. CDR3 DNA sequence: TGTGCTAGTGGTAGATCCTACAGGGGGCGAGGTGGAAACACCATATATTTT. It yields the protein CASGRSYRGRGGNTIYF.

This rearrangement joins TRBV10-3 to TRBJ2-3; D perhaps matches TRBD2 (6 bases). This CDR3 contains 13 residues. The V gene lost 1 base and the J gene lost 6 bases, with 8 bases spanning the gap. The germline V gene has CDR1 ENHRY and CDR2 SYGVKD. This chain's CDR3 is CAISELGRDTQYF. The CDR3 coding sequence is TGTGCCATCAGTGAGTTAGGGAGGGATACGCAGTATTTT.

The chain links TRBV7-2 to TRBJ2-3, with TRBD1 matching over 7 bases. This CDR3 contains 14 residues. Germline V gene lookup returns CDR1 SGHTA and CDR2 FQGNSA. The junction had 4 bases not matched to a gene; V was cut back by 7 bases and J by 0 bases. The CDR3 protein is CASTWDRSTDTQYF. The CDR3 nucleotides read TGTGCCAGCACCTGGGACAGAAGCACAGATACGCAGTATTTT.

The chain is built from TRBV19 and TRBJ2-1, with D maybe TRBD1 (6 bases). Germline CDR1 is LNHDA and CDR2 is SQIVND (reference sequence). The CDR3 is 15 amino acids. V gave up 3 bases and J gave up 5 bases, with 14 bases separating them. The CDR3 DNA reads as TGTGCCAGTAGTATGGGGACAAAAGTACACAATGAGCAGTTCTTC. Translation: CASSMGTKVHNEQFF.

The chain employs TRBV10-3 and TRBJ1-2; 7 bases map to TRBD1. V shed 4 bases, J shed 7 bases, and the junction held 9 bases outside the gene matches. The germline V gene encodes CDR1 ENHRY and CDR2 SYGVKD. This CDR3 is built from 14 residues. For the CDR3, the DNA is TGTGCCATCAGTGCCCTGACAGGGATGTCTGGCTACACCTTC. Amino acids: CAISALTGMSGYTF.

The chain recombines TRBV27 with TRBJ2-5; weak D call: TRBD1 (6 bases). The CDR3 contains 17 residues. The germline CDR1 and CDR2 sequences are MNHEY and SMNVEV (reference sequence). Deletions cut 0 bases from V and 1 base from J, with 15 bases between. The CDR3 nucleotides read TGTGCCAGCAGTTTATCCAACAGGGTTTGGGGCCAAGAGACCCAGTACTTC. This encodes CASSLSNRVWGQETQYF.

The chain combines TRBV18 with TRBJ2-5; D is ambiguous. V was trimmed by 0 bases and J by 6 bases, leaving 8 bases between them. The CDR3 runs to 13 residues. Germline loops: CDR1 KGHSH, CDR2 LQKENI. CDR3 bases: TGTGCCAGCTCACCACCAGTTGGGCAGACCCAGTACTTC. This codes for CASSPPVGQTQYF.

The chain has TRBV4-3 and TRBJ2-7; 7 nucleotides line up with TRBD1. CDR1 is LGHNA and CDR2 is YSLEER in the germline V gene. The CDR3 totals 19 residues. Trimming took 1 base from V and 0 from J; bases not matched to a gene: 15. In DNA form, the CDR3 reads TGCGCCAGCAGCCAAGCGTTTCCAGGGACAGCAAGTTTCTCCTACGAGCAGTACTTC. Its translation: CASSQAFPGTASFSYEQYF.

J is TRBJ1-2 and V is TRBV7-2; 9 bases fit TRBD1. The germline V gene has CDR1 SGHTA and CDR2 FQGNSA. This CDR3 has 17 residues. Losses at the gene ends were 1 base for V and 8 bases for J; bases not matched to a gene: 14. In nucleotides, the CDR3 is TGTGCCAGCAGCTTAGATTTCGGGACAGGGATTATTAGCGGCTACACCTTC. This gives the protein CASSLDFGTGIISGYTF.

This clone was picked up one time. The genes are TRBV6-5 and TRBJ2-3; a possible D gene is TRBD1 (5 bases). With 7 bases removed from V and 8 bases from J, the gap between germline ends came to 19 bases. The length of the CDR3 is 14 residues. From germline, CDR1 is MNHEY and CDR2 SVGAGI. The CDR3 DNA follows: TGTGCCAGCACCTTGGGGCAGGGCGGCGGTACGCAGTATTTT. Translating it yields CASTLGQGGGTQYF.

The V call is TRBV19, the J call TRBJ1-2; 7 nucleotides align to TRBD1. The CDR3 is made up of 13 amino acids. Germline CDR1 and CDR2: LNHDA and SQIVND (reference sequence). V lost 2 bases to trimming and J lost 8 bases; unmatched junction nucleotides: 5. The CDR3: CASSISGGSGYTF. The DNA for the CDR3 is TGTGCCAGTAGTATATCAGGGGGGAGCGGCTACACCTTC.

The chain combines TRBV21-1 with TRBJ2-7; the table gives TRBD2 as D, unverified against the DNA. TRBV21-1 is a known pseudogene. The CDR3 spans 16 residues. The CDR3 nucleotides read TGTGCCAGCAGCAATTGTGAGGGTTTTGTGGGCTACGAGCAGTACTTC. Translation: CASSNCEGFVGYEQYF.

This clone was seen only once. The genes are TRBV5-8 and TRBJ1-2, with D perhaps TRBD1 (5 bases). CDR1 SGHTS and CDR2 YDEGEE come from the germline V gene. The CDR3 length is 16 residues. The V gene lost 0 bases and the J gene lost 2 bases, with 14 bases spanning the gap. The CDR3 spells CASSLEQGRRNYGYTF. The CDR3, as DNA: TGTGCCAGCAGCTTGGAGCAGGGTCGGCGGAACTATGGCTACACCTTC.

This chain links TRBV27 with TRBJ1-2, with D maybe TRBD1 (5 bases). V was trimmed by 6 bases and J by 2 bases, leaving 25 bases between them. The CDR3 has 18 amino acids. In germline, CDR1 is MNHEY, CDR2 SMNVEV (reference sequence). The CDR3: CASSSARARDSTNYGYTF. CDR3 DNA sequence: TGTGCCAGCAGCAGCGCACGGGCCCGGGACTCCACCAACTATGGCTACACCTTC.

The chain joins TRBV27 to TRBJ2-3, with TRBD2 matching 10 bases. This CDR3 has 17 residues. The germline V gene has CDR1 MNHEY and CDR2 SMNVEV (reference sequence). After removal of 0 bases from V and 6 bases from J, the junction contained 9 bases not matched to a gene. CDR3 in amino acids: CASSLSIASGGRDTQYF. The CDR3 DNA reads as TGTGCCAGCAGTTTATCGATCGCTAGCGGGGGCCGGGATACGCAGTATTTT.

The J gene is TRBJ1-5, the V gene TRBV4-3, with D perhaps matching TRBD1 (5 bases). V shed 0 bases and J shed 7 bases, with 13 bases lying between them. The germline V gene encodes CDR1 LGHNA and CDR2 YSLEER. The CDR3 loop spans 15 amino acids. CDR3 nucleotides: TGCGCCAGCAGCCAAGATTGGGGGGTTCGGCAGCCCCAGCATTTT. Translated, it gives CASSQDWGVRQPQHF.

This chain joins TRBV6-4 and TRBJ2-2, with D tentatively TRBD2 (6 bases). The CDR3 contains 14 residues. The germline V gene encodes CDR1 MRHNA and CDR2 SNTAGT. Trimming cost V 6 bases and J 3 bases, with 11 bases left between them. CDR3: CASRLGGDTGELFF. CDR3 sequence (DNA): TGTGCCAGCAGACTCGGAGGGGACACCGGGGAGCTGTTTTTT.

The chain links TRBV27 to TRBJ2-5; tentative D call: TRBD2 (6 bases). The CDR3 has 14 residues. CDR1 MNHEY and CDR2 SMNVEV come from the germline V gene (reference sequence). V dropped 2 bases and J dropped 3 bases, with 10 bases sitting between them. As DNA, the CDR3 is TGTGCCAGCAGTTTAGGCCAGCGGGAAGAGACCCAGTACTTC. Translated: CASSLGQREETQYF.

This chain joins TRBV19 and TRBJ1-1, with unresolved D. The CDR3 totals 14 residues. Trimming took off 2 bases at V and 0 bases at J, with 7 bases between the two ends. Looked up from germline, CDR1 is LNHDA and CDR2 is SQIVND (reference sequence). CDR3 DNA: TGTGCCAGTAGTATACACAGACTGAACACTGAAGCTTTCTTT. Protein: CASSIHRLNTEAFF.

V usage is TRBV9 and J usage is TRBJ1-3; D gene uncertain. This CDR3 comprises 13 residues. The germline V and J ends were trimmed by 2 bases and 13 bases, with 16 bases remaining between them. CDR1 is SGDLS, CDR2 YYNGEE, per germline. DNA for the CDR3: TGTGCCAGCAGCGTTGGTCCACAGATCCCAATATATTTT. Translation: CASSVGPQIPIYF.

The CDR3 spells CASSQSTTSGSYEQYF. CDR3 DNA sequence: TGTGCCAGCAGCCAATCTACGACTAGCGGTTCCTACGAGCAGTACTTC. The V gene is TRBV4-2, the J gene TRBJ2-7; the match to TRBD2 covers 9 bases. This CDR3 is built from 16 residues. Germline trimming cut 2 bases from V and 1 base from J; bases unmatched to any gene: 6. Germline V gene lookup returns CDR1 LGHNA and CDR2 YNFKEQ.

The chain combines TRBV14 with TRBJ2-5; D might be TRBD1 (6 bases). This CDR3 comprises 14 residues. Germline values: CDR1 SGHDN, CDR2 FVKESK. V shed 4 bases and J shed 0 bases, with 9 bases lying between them. The CDR3 reads CASSPRQDQETQYF. CDR3 in DNA: TGTGCCAGCAGCCCTCGACAGGACCAAGAGACCCAGTACTTC.

The chain couples TRBV5-5 to TRBJ2-2; possible D gene TRBD1, 5 bases. Between the trimmed V and J ends, which lost 3 bases and 4 bases, there was a span of 13 bases. The CDR3 extends over 15 amino acids. Germline CDR1 reads SGHKS; CDR2 reads YYEKEE (reference sequence). The CDR3 is CASSWAAGPTGELFF. The CDR3 DNA reads as TGTGCCAGCAGCTGGGCGGCAGGGCCCACCGGGGAGCTGTTTTTT.

The gene calls are TRBV7-2 and TRBJ2-2, with D possibly matching TRBD2 (5 bases). Trimming removed 6 bases at V and 1 base at J, with 6 bases between. This CDR3 region has 13 residues. Germline CDR1 is SGHTA and CDR2 is FQGNSA. As DNA, the CDR3 is TGTGCCAGCAGAGCGGAGAACACCGGGGAGCTGTTTTTT. This translates into CASRAENTGELFF. The full variable domain, with the rest looked up from reference TRBV7-2 and TRBJ2-2, is GAGVSQSPSNKVTEKGKDVELRCDPISGHTALYWYRQSLGQGLEFLIYFQGNSAPDKSGLPSDRFSAERTGGSVSTLTIQRTQQEDSAVYLCASRAENTGELFFGEGSRLTVL.

The V and J genes are TRBV4-1 and TRBJ1-1; TRBD1 agrees at 9 bases. J gave up 5 bases and V 3 bases, and 7 bases lay outside the gene matches. Germline lookup yields CDR1 MGHRA and CDR2 YSYEKL. The CDR3 extends over 15 amino acids. The CDR3 here is CASSQVTGGETEAFF. As DNA, the CDR3 is TGCGCCAGCAGCCAGGTTACAGGGGGCGAGACTGAAGCTTTCTTT.

The V and J genes are TRBV5-8 and TRBJ2-1, with a weak D call TRBD2 (6 bases). The CDR3 is 20 amino acids. The V end lost 3 bases, the J end lost 0 bases, and 25 bases lay between the germline ends. The germline gives CDR1 SGHTS, CDR2 YDEGEE. As DNA, the CDR3 is TGTGCCAGCAGCTCCCCCCGGGACTCCAGGGTCCCTAGCTCCTACAATGAGCAGTTCTTC. Its protein product is CASSSPRDSRVPSSYNEQFF.